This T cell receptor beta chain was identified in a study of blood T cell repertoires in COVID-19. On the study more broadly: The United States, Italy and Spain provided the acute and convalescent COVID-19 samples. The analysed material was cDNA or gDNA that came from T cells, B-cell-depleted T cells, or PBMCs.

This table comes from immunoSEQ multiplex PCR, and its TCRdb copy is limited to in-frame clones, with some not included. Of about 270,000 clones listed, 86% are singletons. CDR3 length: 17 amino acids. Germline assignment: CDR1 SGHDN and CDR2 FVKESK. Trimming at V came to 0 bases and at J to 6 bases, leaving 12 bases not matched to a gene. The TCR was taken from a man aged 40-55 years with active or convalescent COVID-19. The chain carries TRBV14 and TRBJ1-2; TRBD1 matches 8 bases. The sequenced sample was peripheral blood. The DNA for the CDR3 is TGTGCCAGCAGCCAAGATCCCCGTCCGACAGGGGCCCATGGCTACACCTTC. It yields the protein CASSQDPRPTGAHGYTF.